Sequencing of this T cell receptor (beta chain) was carried out in a study of control samples from healthy donors and cancer patients. Clones were sequenced by immunoSEQ multiplex PCR, and TCRdb holds only the in-frame ones, with some missing. Here the sample spans roughly 370,000 clones, 90% being singletons. The CDR3 totals 16 residues. Trimming took off 2 bases at V and 4 bases at J, with 12 bases between the two ends. Germline values: CDR1 MNHEY, CDR2 SVGAGI. The sequencing sample was made of PBMCs. The gene calls are TRBV6-5 and TRBJ1-6; D gene ambiguous. The clonotype comes from a man in his forties with head and neck cancer. CDR3 sequence reads: CASSYVVAGYNSPLHF. CDR3 DNA sequence: TGTGCCAGCAGTTACGTCGTTGCAGGTTATAATTCACCCCTCCACTTT.